This T cell receptor beta chain was recorded in a study of shared clonotypes between healthy human individuals. V lost 3 bases and J lost 0, with 6 bases in between. Germline CDR1 reads SGHAT; CDR2 reads FQNNGV. The CDR3 sequence is 15 residues long. TCRdb keeps only in-frame clones here, not all; method: immunoSEQ multiplex PCR. The sample has under 150,000 clones, more than 65% seen once. This TCR was recovered from a woman in her thirties in good health. Sequencing input: memory CD8+ T cells sorted from blood. Indicated subset: CD45RO+ cells pooled with CCR7-negative TemRA cells. This sequence joins TRBV11-2 and TRBJ2-6; D remains ambiguous. CDR3 coding DNA: TGTGCCAGCAGCTTTCTCACCTCTGGGGCCAACGTCCTGACTTTC. Translation gives CASSFLTSGANVLTF.